This T cell receptor beta chain was retrieved from a study of cytomegalovirus exposure and HLA in healthy donors (dated by TCRdb to 2017 to 2019). Notes on the research overall: An earlier analysis of several hundred of the donors reported around 280 Gb of sequence data and roughly 120 million unique TCR beta sequences obtained from 150 million to 200 million T cells. About 320 gigabases of sequencing data and some 85 million unique TCR sequences were included in an early release covering several hundred HLA-typed donors. Among the roughly 430 genotyped donors, more than 70% belonged to the genetic ancestry cluster associated with self-reported Caucasian donors. The study aimed to test whether signatures of past pathogen exposure could be identified by cataloging public T cell receptors. The study profiled the T cell repertoires of under 700 subjects by immunosequencing and related them to cytomegalovirus serostatus. Along with the approximately 700-subject first cohort, a separate validation cohort of some 130 different subjects was used. The study combined high-throughput TCR immunosequencing, statistical association of individual TCRs with disease status, and machine learning to predict cytomegalovirus infection status. A later analysis re-analyzed previously published TCR beta repertoires from 660 or so donors and added high-resolution HLA genotyping to study TCR occurrence patterns. Rather than using new phenotypic data, the later analysis identified candidate immune exposures from TCR beta sequences and from how often those sequences occurred across donors. An earlier analysis of more than 450 of the donors used high-throughput TCR beta sequencing to judge whether each TCR beta V gene segment behaved as functional or pseudogenic. Donor age, sex, ethnicity and CMV serostatus were compiled alongside the repertoire data. A later genetic analysis used genome-wide SNP genotypes for about 65% of the roughly 700 donors, treating that subset as a discovery cohort. Every discovery cohort repertoire had been produced on one sequencing platform. HLA typing included class I and class II loci at four-digit resolution. The number of donors typed differed by locus, with roughly 620-630 for A, B, C, DRB1 and DQB1, roughly 550 for DQA1, 600 to 610 for DPA1, and some 470 for DPB1. Four to six DR-DQ haplotypes were handled as single units for association and clustering, since linkage in the cohort was strong. Among some 410 genotyped donors of the cohort, an average of roughly 230,000 unique TCR beta nucleotide sequences was sequenced per donor, of which about 19% were non-productive.

In total, 666 healthy bone marrow donors made up the cohort. Cohort members were all nominally healthy when sampled, although unrecorded immune exposures were likely present. The donor tested CMV seropositive and was one of the 289 seropositive cohort members. A peripheral blood sample was provided by each donor, and peripheral blood mononuclear cells were used for TCR beta sequencing. The Qiagen DNeasy Blood Extraction Kit was used to extract genomic DNA from the blood cell samples. As encoded in the germline V gene (reference sequence), CDR1 is GTSNPN while CDR2 is SVGIG. The CDR3, cysteine through phenylalanine, is 14 amino acids long. The entry retains the CDR3 DNA only, 42 bases that are in frame from base 1. V is cut by 0 bases and J by 4 bases, and the space between the germline ends is 13 bases. Libraries came from the immunoSEQ multiplex PCR assay. The multiplex PCR relied on a mix of 60 forward primers for TCR Vbeta segments and 13 reverse primers for TCR Jbeta segments. Amplification of the CDR3 region of rearranged TCR beta genes was performed with a multiplex PCR assay on genomic DNA. The amplified TCR beta libraries were sequenced on the Illumina HiSeq System as 87-base-pair reads. Turning to the authors' computational methods: In a later analysis, 77 million or so unique TCR beta chains were counted across the approximately 620 repertoires, and roughly 11 million of these chains were shared by at least two donors. A nearest-neighbor algorithm error-corrected the raw reads and collapsed the reads into unique sequences, merging closely related sequences to remove PCR and sequencing errors. Alignment of CDR3 sequences to IMGT reference sequences was used to assign V, D and J gene segments. For a sequence to be retained, at least a six-nucleotide match to both a V gene segment and a J gene segment was required. A rearrangement was called productive if the CDR3 had no stop codons and remained in frame with V and J, and every other rearrangement was called non-productive. Following IMGT convention, CDR3 was defined as the stretch from the second conserved V-encoded cysteine up to the conserved J-encoded phenylalanine. The earlier analysis of about 560 of the donors excluded any sequence lacking an unambiguous match to a single V gene segment. In an earlier analysis of approximately 550 of the donors, V segments were called functional above 56.7% productive rearrangements and were called segregating when the between-donor standard deviation exceeded 5%. To diagnose cytomegalovirus status from the catalog of TCR beta chain sequences, a statistical classification framework was built. A later analysis assigned V and J genes by comparing TCR nucleotide sequences with IMGT/GENE-DB human TR gene sequences. Using the TCRdist pipeline, a later analysis assigned CDR3 sequences along with most-parsimonious VDJ recombination scenarios. In a later analysis, every TCR beta chain was defined by the combination of its CDR3 amino acid sequence and its V-gene family, and reads without a unique V-gene family were dropped. In a later analysis, 550 to 650 highly shared, low-generation-probability nucleotide sequences were removed to address suspected cross-contamination and a sequencing artifact. In a later analysis, a clonal expansion index was calculated for each public chain from normalized within-repertoire ranks of inferred template counts. In a later analysis, generation probabilities were computed using a VDJ recombination model fitted to out-of-frame rearrangements, and the results were checked against IGoR. In a later analysis, TCR-TCR, TCR-HLA and TCR-CMV co-occurrence was scored with hypergeometric tests, and a repertoire-size bias correction was applied to TCR pairs. To estimate false discovery rates, a later analysis permuted the HLA or CMV assignments 20 times. In a later analysis, co-occurring TCRs were grouped using DBSCAN, and TCRdist sequence similarity was added for clustering within HLA-allele-positive subsets. Co-occurrence clustering excluded repertoires with fewer than 30,000 or more than 120,000 public chains, plus five with anomalous nucleotide sharing. Drawn from immuneACCESS, this table holds only the in-frame rearrangements with V and J called that TCRdb kept. Clones are partly lost; checked studies trace under half to an unresolved V gene and leave the rest unexplained. The V and J calls and clone size were taken over from that table, and D and trimming were inferred from the DNA. This sample's listing comprises around 70,000 clones. The ten top clones hold roughly 2.4% of the sample.

As for this clone: Its cognate antigen has yet to be identified.

Paper-wide results and their limitations: In a later analysis, TCR association rates were found to vary across HLA loci, with the most associated TCRs seen for DRB1 alleles and the fewest for HLA-C alleles. In an earlier analysis of over 550 of the donors, most TCR beta V segments were observed in productive rearrangements about 87% or about 30% of the time, broadly matching IMGT annotations. Cytomegalovirus status was reported to be diagnosed by the classifier with high specificity and sensitivity in both the original and validation cohorts. A total of some 180 TCR beta chains were listed by the study as associated with cytomegalovirus. A later genetic analysis associated a missense DCLRE1C variant with V-gene and J-gene trimming of TCR beta chains, and an independent cohort replicated the association. In vitro tests confirmed that a few of the cytomegalovirus-associated TCR beta chains recognize cytomegalovirus antigens. When HLA alleles, especially DR and DQ, strongly co-occurred, TCR associations were difficult to assign to individual alleles. Sequencing depth was assumed to be roughly uniform across donors in the presence/absence analyses, though that assumption may not hold. In a later analysis, HLA-associated TCR beta chains showed more clonal expansion and lower generation probabilities than non-associated chains that were equally common. A further reported finding was that TCR beta sequences accurately predicted the HLA-A and HLA-B alleles for most subjects in the first cohort. Some IMGT-functional V segments, including TRBV6-2 and TRBV6-3, could not be told apart with the 87-base-pair reads, so those segments were excluded. The authors suggested that the approach could potentially be generalized to other disease states and immunological phenotypes. In a later analysis, some 18,000 TCR beta sequences were associated with specific HLA alleles at a false discovery rate of 0.05. A cluster of highly shared sequence variants was judged likely to be a technical artifact of the sequencing pipeline. In this cohort, only TCR beta chains were sequenced, and detectable features were limited by the absence of alpha or paired-chain data. Because counts were too low, some 16 rarely observed V segments, including chromosome 9 orphons, were excluded from the earlier analysis of 587 of the donors. Most TCR sequences were observed very rarely across donors, whereas some public TCRs were present in many individuals. Immune exposure information for the cohort was limited to CMV serostatus. Because HLA typing was missing for some donors at each locus, association tests included only the typed subset. Most CMV-associated TCR beta chains appeared to be HLA-restricted in a later analysis, and the HLA associations seemed to be driven largely by CMV exposure. According to a later analysis, parvovirus B19, influenza, CMV and Epstein-Barr virus appeared linked to several top co-occurrence clusters. In a later genetic analysis, fewer N-insertions in productive TCRs were reported among donors in an Asian-associated ancestry cluster than the roughly 710-donor mean. Correlated functional status among segregating V segments might reflect linkage disequilibrium, but an unknown experimental factor could not be ruled out.

Input material: PBMCs. The rearrangement combines TRBV30 with TRBJ2-7; TRBD2 is possibly the D segment (7 matching bases). The sequence derives from a female donor in good health and CMV-seropositive. CDR3 loop: CAWSVGGRGYEQYF. The sequenced DNA: TGTGCCTGGAGTGTGGGAGGGAGGGGGTACGAGCAGTACTTC.